The 11 T cell receptor beta chains below come from one sample, sequenced in a study of blood T cell repertoires in COVID-19. Some clones are missing from TCRdb's copy, which holds only in-frame ones; the method was immunoSEQ multiplex PCR. The top ten hold 0.75% to 0.9% of the sample, which has fewer than 300,000 clones, more than 85% seen once. Sequences were obtained from peripheral blood. All receptors derive from a man aged 25-45 years with acute or convalescent COVID-19.

V and J are TRBV28 and TRBJ1-1; D possibly corresponds to TRBD1 (6 bases). The V end lost 8 bases, the J end lost 9 bases, and 16 bases lay between the germline ends. CDR1 MDHEN and CDR2 SYDVKM come from the germline V gene. CDR3 length equals 12 residues. This CDR3 reads CASGAGERKAFF. DNA of the CDR3: TGTGCCAGCGGGGCAGGGGAAAGGAAAGCTTTCTTT.

The V call is TRBV7-9, the J call TRBJ1-2; D is perhaps TRBD1 (5 bases). The CDR3 spans 16 residues. Trimming left V 3 bases short and J 6 bases short, with 20 bases between. Per germline, CDR1 SEHNR and CDR2 FQNEAQ (reference sequence). DNA for the CDR3: TGTGCCAGCAGCTTCGGGGGAGGCTCCACGGCGGATGGCTACACCTTC. It yields the protein CASSFGGGSTADGYTF.

V and J are TRBV29-1 and TRBJ1-1; weak D call: TRBD1 (6 bases). The ends were cut back, 5 bases at V and 3 bases at J, with 10 bases in the middle. CDR3 size: 12 residues. Germline CDR1 and CDR2: SQVTM and ANQGSEA. The CDR3 DNA reads as TGCAGCGTTCGGAACAGGGACACTGAAGCTTTCTTT. Residues: CSVRNRDTEAFF. The full variable domain, in which reference TRBV29-1 and TRBJ1-1 provide the parts outside the CDR3, is SAVISQKPSRDICQRGTSLTIQCQVDSQVTMMFWYRQQPGQSLTLIATANQGSEATYESGFVIDKFPISRPNLTFSTLTVSNMSPEDSSIYLCSVRNRDTEAFFGQGTRLTVV.

V usage is TRBV7-8 and J usage is TRBJ1-1; D is perhaps TRBD1 (6 bases). Germline CDR1 SGHVS, CDR2 FQNEAQ. This CDR3 region has 13 residues. The V end lost 4 bases, the J end lost 2 bases, and 8 bases lay between the germline ends. CDR3 amino acids: CASSWGRNTEAFF. In DNA form, the CDR3 reads TGTGCCAGCAGCTGGGGGCGCAACACTGAAGCTTTCTTT.

The chain employs TRBV7-9 and TRBJ1-1; unclear D gene. V shed 1 base and J shed 1 base, with 7 bases lying between them. The CDR3 totals 14 residues. Germline-derived CDR1 and CDR2 are SEHNR and FQNEAQ (reference sequence). The CDR3 loop is CASSLGRENTEAFF. As DNA, the CDR3 is TGTGCCAGCAGCTTAGGGCGGGAGAACACTGAAGCTTTCTTT.

The CDR3 nucleotides are TGTGCCAGCAGTGTGGACAGGGGGATCTTCTCTGGGGCCAACGTCCTGACTTTC. It encodes CASSVDRGIFSGANVLTF. V and J are TRBV6-1 and TRBJ2-6; TRBD1 matches 10 bases. Germline CDR1 and CDR2: MNHNS and SASEGT. This CDR3 comprises 18 residues. The V and J ends lost 4 bases and 0 bases, in that order; junction bases with no gene match: 6.

This sequence joins TRBV7-9 and TRBJ2-2, with TRBD2 matching over 11 bases. The CDR3 is 16 residues long. J gave up 6 bases and V 2 bases, and 5 bases lay outside the gene matches. Germline CDR1 SEHNR, CDR2 FQNEAQ (reference sequence). CDR3 bases: TGTGCCAGCAGCTTAATGGCTAGCGGGAGGTCCGGGGAGCTGTTTTTT. It codes for CASSLMASGRSGELFF.

This chain connects TRBV24-1 to TRBJ1-5; 9 nucleotides agree with TRBD1. J lost 6 bases, V lost 10 bases, and 3 bases had no gene match. The germline CDR1 and CDR2 sequences are KGHDR and SFDVKD. This CDR3 spans 12 amino acids. Here the CDR3 reads CATGQGGQPQHF. CDR3 DNA: TGTGCCACGGGACAGGGTGGTCAGCCCCAGCATTTT.

The genes are TRBV5-6 and TRBJ2-1; perhaps TRBD1 as D (7 bases). Trimming stripped 4 bases from V and 4 bases from J, with 18 bases between. The CDR3 sequence is 16 residues long. Per the germline V gene, CDR1 is SGHDT and CDR2 is YYEEEE. Here the CDR3 DNA reads TGTGCCAGCAGCCTGGAGGGGCAGGGGGAATACAATGAGCAGTTCTTC. Protein product: CASSLEGQGEYNEQFF.

The V call is TRBV6-5, the J call TRBJ2-7; tentatively, D is TRBD2 (6 bases). The CDR3 is made up of 12 amino acids. In germline, CDR1 is MNHEY, CDR2 SVGAGI. V lost 5 bases and J 5 bases, leaving 10 bases between the germline ends. CDR3 sequence reads: CASSMSGDEQYF. Here the CDR3 DNA reads TGTGCCAGCAGTATGTCGGGGGACGAGCAGTACTTC.

This clone was counted between two and nine times. V is TRBV19 and J is TRBJ1-1; 11 positions agree with TRBD1. With V trimmed by 3 bases and J by 7 bases, 4 bases remained unmatched. CDR1 LNHDA and CDR2 SQIVND come from the germline V gene (reference sequence). This CDR3 is built from 14 residues. In nucleotides, the CDR3 is TGTGCCAGTAGTATTCCGGGACAGGGGGTTGAAGCTTTCTTT. This translates into CASSIPGQGVEAFF.